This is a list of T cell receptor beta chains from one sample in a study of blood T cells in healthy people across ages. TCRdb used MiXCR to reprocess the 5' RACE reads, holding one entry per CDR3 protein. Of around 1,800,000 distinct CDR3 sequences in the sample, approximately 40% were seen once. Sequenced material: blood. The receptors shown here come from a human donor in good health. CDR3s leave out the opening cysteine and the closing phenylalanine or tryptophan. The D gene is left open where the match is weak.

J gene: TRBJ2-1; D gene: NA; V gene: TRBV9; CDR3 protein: ASSVQPTSYNEQF
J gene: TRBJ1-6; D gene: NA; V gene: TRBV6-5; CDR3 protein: ASRSTRRPPH
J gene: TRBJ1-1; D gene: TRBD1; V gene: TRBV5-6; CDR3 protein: ASSTPQQGDTEAF
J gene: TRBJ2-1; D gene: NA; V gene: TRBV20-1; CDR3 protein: SARDWELAGRTYNEQF
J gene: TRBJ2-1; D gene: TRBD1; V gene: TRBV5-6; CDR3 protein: ASSPRRRGNEQF
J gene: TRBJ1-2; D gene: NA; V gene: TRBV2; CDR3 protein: ASSDNDYGYT
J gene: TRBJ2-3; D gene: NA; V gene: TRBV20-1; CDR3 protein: SALASLLLSTDTQY
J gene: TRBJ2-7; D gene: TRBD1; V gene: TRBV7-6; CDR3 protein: ASSVDRGREQY
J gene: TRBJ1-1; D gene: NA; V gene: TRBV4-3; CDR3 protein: ASRMNIAGNTEAF
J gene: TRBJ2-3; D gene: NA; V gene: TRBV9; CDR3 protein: ASSAYPSDTQY
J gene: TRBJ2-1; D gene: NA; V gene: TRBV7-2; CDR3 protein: ASSQFQNEQF
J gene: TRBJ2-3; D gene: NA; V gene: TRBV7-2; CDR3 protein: ASSLVRLHTQY
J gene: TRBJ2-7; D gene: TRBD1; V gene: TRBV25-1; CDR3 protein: ASSEYYWTGTTYEQY
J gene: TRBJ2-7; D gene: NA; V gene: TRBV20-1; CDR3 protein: SVPTVSYEQY
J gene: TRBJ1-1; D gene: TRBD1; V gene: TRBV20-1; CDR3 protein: SAPWYGTGDTEAF
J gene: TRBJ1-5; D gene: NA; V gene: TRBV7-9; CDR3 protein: AGNSQGSQPQH
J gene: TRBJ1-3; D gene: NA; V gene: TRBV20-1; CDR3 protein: SAPGAGGNTIY
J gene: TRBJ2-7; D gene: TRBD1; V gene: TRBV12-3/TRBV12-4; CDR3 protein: ASSSGTVYEQY
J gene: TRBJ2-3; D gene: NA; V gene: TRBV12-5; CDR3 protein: ASAPTVTDTQY
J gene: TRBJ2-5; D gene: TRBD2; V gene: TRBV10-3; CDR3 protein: AISEPPGLGKETQY
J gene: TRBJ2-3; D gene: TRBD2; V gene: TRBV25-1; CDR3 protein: ASSDPGGRDTDTQY
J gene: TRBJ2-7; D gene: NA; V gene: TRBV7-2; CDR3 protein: ASSFSAGATYEQY
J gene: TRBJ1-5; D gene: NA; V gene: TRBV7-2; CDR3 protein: ASSLGGPYSNQPQH
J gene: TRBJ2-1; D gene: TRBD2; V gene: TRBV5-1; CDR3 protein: ASSLGLAPNNEQF
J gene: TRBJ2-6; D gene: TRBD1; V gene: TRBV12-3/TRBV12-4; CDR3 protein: ASSRDRYRGANVLT
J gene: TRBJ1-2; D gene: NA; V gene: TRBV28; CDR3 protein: ASSSLTNRLGTHGYT
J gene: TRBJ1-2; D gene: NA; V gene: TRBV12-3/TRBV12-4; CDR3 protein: ATPTSYGYT
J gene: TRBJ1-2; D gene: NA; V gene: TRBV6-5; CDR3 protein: ASRTAGSWGYGYT
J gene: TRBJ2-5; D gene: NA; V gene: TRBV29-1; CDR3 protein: SVILWETQY
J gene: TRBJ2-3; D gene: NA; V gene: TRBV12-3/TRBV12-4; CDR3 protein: ASILTGEDTQY
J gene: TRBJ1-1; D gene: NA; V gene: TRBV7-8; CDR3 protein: ASSLKRHTYNMNTEAF
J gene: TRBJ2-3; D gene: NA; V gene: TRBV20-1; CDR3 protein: SANPRAATQY
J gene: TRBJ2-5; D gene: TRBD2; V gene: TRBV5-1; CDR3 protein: ASTSTGRGTGETQY
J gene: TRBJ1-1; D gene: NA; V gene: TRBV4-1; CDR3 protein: ASSQERGAHTEAF
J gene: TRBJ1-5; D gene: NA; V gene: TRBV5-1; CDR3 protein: ASSSSGHINQPQH
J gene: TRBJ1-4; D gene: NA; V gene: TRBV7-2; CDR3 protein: ASSSDGTADEKLF
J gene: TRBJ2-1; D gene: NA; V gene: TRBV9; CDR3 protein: ASSVLSGGLYNEQF
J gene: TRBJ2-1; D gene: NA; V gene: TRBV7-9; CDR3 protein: ASTDARGWQF
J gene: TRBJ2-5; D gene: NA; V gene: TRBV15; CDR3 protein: ASSPHRREQY
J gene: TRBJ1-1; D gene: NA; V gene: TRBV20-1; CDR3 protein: SARLPGARNTEAF
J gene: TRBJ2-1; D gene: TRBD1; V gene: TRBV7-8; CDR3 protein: ASSLEGTDYNEQF
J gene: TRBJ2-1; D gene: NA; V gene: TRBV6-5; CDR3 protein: ASSYDRRTYEQF
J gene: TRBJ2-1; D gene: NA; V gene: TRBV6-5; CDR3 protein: ASSYGIRAGYNEQF
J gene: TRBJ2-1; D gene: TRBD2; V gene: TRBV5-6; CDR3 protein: ARGGNCCSYNEQF
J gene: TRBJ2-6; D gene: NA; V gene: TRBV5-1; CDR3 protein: ASSLSASTGANVLT
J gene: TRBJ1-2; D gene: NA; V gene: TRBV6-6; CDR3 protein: ASSYGRDGYT
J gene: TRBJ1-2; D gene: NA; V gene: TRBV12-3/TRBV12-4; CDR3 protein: ASSFSSSGARGYT
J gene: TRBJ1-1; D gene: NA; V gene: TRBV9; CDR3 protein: ASSEEGYTEAF
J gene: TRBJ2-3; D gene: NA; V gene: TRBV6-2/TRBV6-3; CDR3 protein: ASTTTPYTDTQY
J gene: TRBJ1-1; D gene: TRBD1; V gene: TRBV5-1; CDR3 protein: ASSSDRDLEAF
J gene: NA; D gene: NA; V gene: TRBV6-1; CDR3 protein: ASSELLIEQY
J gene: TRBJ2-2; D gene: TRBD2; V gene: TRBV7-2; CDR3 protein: ASSPRTSGFTGELF
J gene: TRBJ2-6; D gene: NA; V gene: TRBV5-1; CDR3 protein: ASSPMPSGAGANVLT